One sample yielded the 26 T cell receptor beta chains listed below, sequenced in a study of control samples from healthy donors and cancer patients. Using immunoSEQ multiplex PCR, the repertoire was profiled, and TCRdb retains in-frame clones only, with some absent. Of about 75,000 clones detected, approximately 80% appear once; the ten largest clones hold roughly 16%. Material for sequencing was blood. The origin of the receptors is a man in his fifties in good health.

The genes are TRBV18 and TRBJ2-1, with D unclear. Germline V gene sequence: CDR1 KGHSH, CDR2 LQKENI. The CDR3 contains 12 residues. Trimming left V 2 bases short and J 7 bases short, with 6 bases between. The CDR3 reads CASSPFGNEQFF. As DNA, the CDR3 is TGTGCCAGCTCACCATTCGGGAATGAGCAGTTCTTC.

The V call is TRBV7-8, the J call TRBJ2-7, with TRBD2 matching 8 bases. Germline V gene lookup returns CDR1 SGHVS and CDR2 FQNEAQ. V dropped 4 bases and J dropped 0; count of bases not matched to a gene: 8. The CDR3 consists of 16 residues. This CDR3 is CASSSRVAGSSYEQYF. The CDR3 region has the DNA TGTGCCAGCAGCTCCCGGGTAGCGGGGAGCTCCTACGAGCAGTACTTC.

This clone appeared a few times. J is TRBJ2-7 and V is TRBV2, with 7 bases that match TRBD1. The CDR3 is 13 residues long. Germline CDR1 reads SNHLY; CDR2 reads FYNNEI. With V trimmed by 6 bases and J by 7 bases, 9 bases remained unmatched. The CDR3 DNA reads TGTGCCAGCAGAGGGCAGGGGGTCGGGGAGCAGTACTTC. It yields the protein CASRGQGVGEQYF.

The gene calls are TRBV6-5 and TRBJ1-5, with D possibly TRBD1 on 6 matching bases. Trimming shortened V by 1 base and J by 7 bases, and 14 bases separated the two germline ends. The germline CDR1 and CDR2 sequences are MNHEY and SVGAGI. There are 15 residues in the CDR3. The CDR3 loop is CASSYFPPGQQPQHF. The CDR3 DNA is TGTGCCAGCAGTTACTTCCCCCCGGGACAACAGCCCCAGCATTTT.

The genes are TRBV4-1 and TRBJ1-3, with a weak D call TRBD1 (5 bases). The germline V gene encodes CDR1 MGHRA and CDR2 YSYEKL. The CDR3 covers 17 residues. Trimming took 0 bases from V and 2 from J, leaving 14 bases between them. The CDR3 sequence: CASSQEYGGPPGNTIYF. The CDR3 bases are TGCGCCAGCAGCCAAGAGTATGGGGGACCACCTGGAAACACCATATATTTT.

The chain has TRBV18 and TRBJ1-1; the D is unclear. The CDR3 has 15 residues. Per germline, CDR1 KGHSH and CDR2 LQKENI. V was cut by 3 bases and J by 1 base, with 12 bases left in between. This CDR3 reads CASSPTGYQNTEAFF. The DNA of the CDR3 is TGTGCCAGCTCACCTACTGGATACCAGAACACTGAAGCTTTCTTT. Drawing the rest from reference TRBV18 and TRBJ1-1, the complete variable domain is NAGVMQNPRHLVRRRGQEARLRCSPMKGHSHVYWYRQLPEEGLKFMVYLQKENIIDESGMPKERFSAEFPKEGPSILRIQQVVRGDSAAYFCASSPTGYQNTEAFFGQGTRLTVV.

V and J are TRBV4-2 and TRBJ1-2, with D possibly being TRBD1 (5 bases). Trimming shortened V by 1 base and J by 6 bases, and 12 bases separated the two germline ends. The germline V gene has CDR1 LGHNA and CDR2 YNFKEQ. This CDR3 comprises 14 residues. CDR3 DNA sequence: TGTGCCAGCAGCCAAGGAGAAGGGGAGGATGGCTACACCTTC. Translating it yields CASSQGEGEDGYTF.

The chain joins TRBV30 to TRBJ1-2, with D unresolved. Germline CDR1 GTSNPN, CDR2 SVGIG (reference sequence). Trimming shortened V by 2 bases and J by 8 bases, and 15 bases separated the two germline ends. This CDR3 has 13 residues. This CDR3 reads CAWSRTGSLGYTF. The CDR3, as DNA: TGTGCCTGGAGTAGGACCGGCTCTTTGGGCTACACCTTC.

This chain uses TRBV3-1 (or the pseudogene TRBV3-2) with TRBJ2-1; D not certain. Between the trimmed V and J ends, which lost 6 bases and 5 bases, there was a span of 8 bases. Germline loops: CDR1 LGHDT, CDR2 YNNKEL (reference sequence). CDR3 size: 12 residues. CDR3 sequence reads: CASSRSDNEQFF. The CDR3 DNA is TGTGCCAGCAGTCGGTCCGACAATGAGCAGTTCTTC.

Only one count was recorded for this clone. The chain couples TRBV3-1 (or the pseudogene TRBV3-2) to TRBJ2-5; D perhaps matches TRBD2 (5 bases). The CDR3 has 14 residues. CDR1 and CDR2 from the germline V gene are LGHDT and YNNKEL (reference sequence). Trimming removed 0 bases at V and 5 bases at J, with 10 bases between. This chain's CDR3 is CASSQELRGETQYF. CDR3 nucleotides: TGTGCCAGCAGCCAAGAGTTGCGAGGGGAGACCCAGTACTTC.

This clone was seen more than once but under ten times. This chain links TRBV7-2 with TRBJ1-5, with D maybe TRBD1 (6 bases). CDR3 size: 15 residues. Germline V gene lookup returns CDR1 SGHTA and CDR2 FQGNSA. Deletions cut 5 bases from V and 3 bases from J, with 14 bases between. This CDR3 is CASSGGGTSNQPQHF. The CDR3 region has the DNA TGTGCCAGCAGCGGGGGGGGGACATCCAATCAGCCCCAGCATTTT.

The chain combines TRBV6-2 or TRBV6-3 with TRBJ2-7, with D perhaps matching TRBD2 (6 bases). The V gene's germline CDR1 is MNHEY and CDR2 SVGEGT. Deletions cut 4 bases from V and 4 bases from J, with 14 bases between. The CDR3 totals 14 residues. CDR3 loop: CASSSGRELYEQYF. DNA for the CDR3: TGTGCCAGCAGTTCGGGCCGGGAGCTATACGAGCAGTACTTC.

The chain is built from TRBV3-1 (or the pseudogene TRBV3-2) and TRBJ2-2; D remains ambiguous. This CDR3 contains 13 residues. The V and J ends lost 4 bases and 5 bases respectively, with 8 bases between them. Germline values: CDR1 LGHDT, CDR2 YNNKEL (reference sequence). CDR3 sequence: CASSPRSTGELFF. The CDR3 coding sequence is TGTGCCAGCAGCCCCCGTTCGACCGGGGAGCTGTTTTTT.

The rearrangement joins TRBV4-3 to TRBJ1-6; possible D gene TRBD1, 6 bases. The CDR3 runs 15 residues. Germline V gene data show CDR1 as LGHNA and CDR2 as YSLEER. Trimming left V 1 base short and J 9 bases short, with 13 bases between. CDR3 DNA sequence: TGCGCCAGCAGCCAAGGAATACAGGGCGGTTCACCCCTCCACTTT. Amino acid sequence: CASSQGIQGGSPLHF.

This chain uses TRBV30 with TRBJ1-6, with D perhaps TRBD1 (5 bases). The CDR3 covers 13 residues. Per the germline V gene, CDR1 is GTSNPN and CDR2 is SVGIG (reference sequence). V was clipped by 7 bases and J by 5 bases, with 12 bases between them. This chain's CDR3 is CAFTTVNNSPLHF. The CDR3 region has the DNA TGTGCCTTCACGACAGTGAATAATTCACCCCTCCACTTT. Full variable domain (outside the CDR3, taken from reference TRBV30 and TRBJ1-6): SQTIHQWPATLVQPVGSPLSLECTVEGTSNPNLYWYRQAAGRGLQLLFYSVGIGQISSEVPQNLSASRPQDRQFILSSKKLLLSDSGFYLCAFTTVNNSPLHFGNGTRLTVT.

This rearrangement joins TRBV20-1 to TRBJ2-1; D gene unclear. The CDR3 length is 10 residues. Germline values: CDR1 DFQATT, CDR2 SNEGSKA (reference sequence). Trimming cost V 1 base and J 6 bases, with 1 base left between them. The CDR3 DNA reads TGCAGTGCTAGAGTCAATGAGCAGTTCTTC. This codes for CSARVNEQFF.

The chain uses TRBV5-4 and TRBJ2-3; D is ambiguous. The germline gives CDR1 SGHNT, CDR2 YYREEE (reference sequence). CDR3 length: 13 residues. Trimming removed 1 base at V and 3 bases at J, with 6 bases between. This chain's CDR3 is CASSLSRTDTQYF. The CDR3 DNA reads TGTGCCAGCAGCTTGAGTAGGACAGATACGCAGTATTTT.

The V call is TRBV4-3, the J call TRBJ2-6; D uncertain. The CDR3 runs 14 residues. The V end lost 3 bases, the J end lost 2 bases, and 5 bases lay between the germline ends. Germline assignment: CDR1 LGHNA and CDR2 YSLEER. The CDR3 reads CASSHQAGANVLTF. The DNA for the CDR3 is TGCGCCAGCAGCCACCAGGCTGGGGCCAACGTCCTGACTTTC.

The chain joins TRBV3-1 (or the pseudogene TRBV3-2) to TRBJ1-1; no clear D gene. This CDR3 has 11 residues. Germline lookup yields CDR1 LGHDT and CDR2 YNNKEL (reference sequence). V was pared by 5 bases and J by 5 bases, with 6 bases between. DNA of the CDR3: TGTGCCAGCAGCAGTCCGACTGAAGCTTTCTTT. It translates to CASSSPTEAFF.

The chain joins TRBV4-3 to TRBJ1-1; D is perhaps TRBD1 (5 bases). From germline, CDR1 is LGHNA and CDR2 YSLEER. V dropped 1 base and J dropped 1 base, with 10 bases sitting between them. The CDR3 length is 15 residues. This CDR3 reads CASSQVRGANTEAFF. CDR3 DNA: TGCGCCAGCAGCCAAGTAAGAGGGGCGAACACTGAAGCTTTCTTT.

J is TRBJ2-7 and V is TRBV10-3; D is unclear. The CDR3 is 14 amino acids. Trimming left V 6 bases short and J 2 bases short, with 14 bases between. CDR1 ENHRY and CDR2 SYGVKD come from the germline V gene. In DNA form, the CDR3 reads TGTGCCATCAGGGAGCCTGGGGTGACCTACGAGCAGTACTTC. Protein sequence: CAIREPGVTYEQYF.

This clone ranks as medium-sized. The chain employs TRBV19 and TRBJ2-7, with 11 bases identical to TRBD2. The CDR3 has 17 residues. J lost 0 bases, V lost 0 bases, and 4 bases had no gene match. CDR1 LNHDA and CDR2 SQIVND come from the germline V gene (reference sequence). CDR3: CASSIDGTSGLSYEQYF. The CDR3 DNA sequence: TGTGCCAGTAGTATAGACGGGACTAGCGGTCTCTCCTACGAGCAGTACTTC.

This clone appeared a few times. V gene TRBV21-1 combines with J gene TRBJ2-1; TRBD2 is taken as the D call from the table, unchecked against the DNA. TRBV21-1 is a documented pseudogene. This CDR3 has 15 amino acids. The CDR3 sequence: CASSGGLAGSNEQFF. The CDR3, as DNA: TGTGCCAGCAGCGGGGGTCTAGCGGGAAGCAATGAGCAGTTCTTC.

The chain employs TRBV4-2 and TRBJ2-1; D is ambiguous. Germline values: CDR1 LGHNA, CDR2 YNFKEQ. The CDR3 is made up of 14 amino acids. V was trimmed by 0 bases and J by 4 bases, leaving 7 bases between them. The CDR3 spells CASSQDLTYNEQFF. CDR3 coding DNA: TGTGCCAGCAGCCAAGATTTGACTTACAATGAGCAGTTCTTC.

The V gene is TRBV15, the J gene TRBJ1-1; D is ambiguous. The CDR3 is 12 amino acids. Trimming took off 8 bases at V and 6 bases at J, with 13 bases between the two ends. The germline V gene encodes CDR1 LNHNV and CDR2 YYDKDF (reference sequence). The CDR3: CATDRCDPEAFF. CDR3 nucleotide sequence: TGTGCCACCGATCGCTGCGACCCTGAAGCTTTCTTT.

This sequence joins TRBV5-1 and TRBJ2-7, with D unresolved. The CDR3 covers 13 residues. Germline V lookup: CDR1 SGHRS, CDR2 YFSETQ. Between the trimmed V and J ends, which lost 3 bases and 0 bases, there was a span of 7 bases. The CDR3 reads CASSYPDSYEQYF. The CDR3 DNA sequence: TGCGCCAGCAGCTACCCCGACTCCTACGAGCAGTACTTC.